Below, 2 T cell receptor beta chains from the same sample are listed, as sequenced in a study of blood T cell repertoires in COVID-19. Repertoires were generated with immunoSEQ multiplex PCR, while TCRdb's copy carries only in-frame clones and drops some. The sample consists of under 200,000 clones, roughly 86% of them appearing once. The sequenced material came from peripheral blood. These TCRs come from a man aged 65-85 years with acute or convalescent COVID-19.

The rearrangement joins TRBV5-1 to TRBJ2-5; D remains unclear. The CDR3 is made up of 14 amino acids. Per the germline V gene, CDR1 is SGHRS and CDR2 is YFSETQ. V was pared by 0 bases and J by 2 bases, with 8 bases between. In nucleotides, the CDR3 is TGCGCCAGCAGCTTGGGGCTTACGCAAGAGACCCAGTACTTC. Translation gives CASSLGLTQETQYF.

The chain combines TRBV7-2 with TRBJ1-5, with TRBD1 as a possible D gene (5 bases). CDR1 SGHTA and CDR2 FQGNSA come from the germline V gene. V lost 4 bases and J 3 bases, leaving 13 bases between the germline ends. This CDR3 is built from 15 residues. The CDR3 here is CASSSESGYNQPQHF. DNA of the CDR3: TGTGCCAGCAGCTCAGAATCAGGGTACAATCAGCCCCAGCATTTT.